This T cell receptor beta chain was identified in a study of T cell responses to AZD1222 COVID-19 vaccine. Only in-frame clones appear in the TCRdb table, and some are missing; sequencing was by immunoSEQ multiplex PCR. This table holds 85,000 to 90,000 clones, around 90% found once. The junction had 9 bases not matched to a gene; V was cut back by 3 bases and J by 4 bases. Germline CDR1 is SGHRS and CDR2 is YFSETQ. This CDR3 comprises 16 residues. Study-level findings and limits: Mapped onto spike, vaccine-associated CD4 TCRs spanned it and were dominant at 160-218 and 743-854. No repertoire was sampled before or during the peak T cell response, only after it. Baseline antibody screening turned up just a handful of seropositive AZD1222 recipients.

As concerns this clone: What it binds is unknown.

The origin of this receptor is an adult who received the AZD1222 COVID-19 vaccine. The sequences come from peripheral blood, collected 28 days after the second AZD1222 dose. This chain joins TRBV5-1 and TRBJ2-2; 7 positions agree with TRBD1. The CDR3 loop is CASSSLDRASTGELFF. DNA for the CDR3: TGCGCCAGCAGCTCGCTTGACAGGGCCTCCACCGGGGAGCTGTTTTTT.